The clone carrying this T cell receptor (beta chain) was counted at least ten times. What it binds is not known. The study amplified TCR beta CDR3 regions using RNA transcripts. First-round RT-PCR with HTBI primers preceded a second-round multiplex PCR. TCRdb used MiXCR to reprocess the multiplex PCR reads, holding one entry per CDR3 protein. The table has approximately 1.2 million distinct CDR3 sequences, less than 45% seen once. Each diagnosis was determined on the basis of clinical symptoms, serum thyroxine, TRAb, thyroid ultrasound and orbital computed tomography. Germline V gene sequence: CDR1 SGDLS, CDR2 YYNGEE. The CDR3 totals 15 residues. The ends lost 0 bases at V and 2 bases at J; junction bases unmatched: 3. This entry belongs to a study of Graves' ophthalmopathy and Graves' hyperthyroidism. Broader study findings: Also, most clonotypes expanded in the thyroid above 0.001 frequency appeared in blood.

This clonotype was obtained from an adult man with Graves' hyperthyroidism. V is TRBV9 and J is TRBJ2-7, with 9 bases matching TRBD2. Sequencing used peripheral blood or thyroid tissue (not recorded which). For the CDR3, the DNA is TGTGCCAGCAGCGTAGCCCCTAGCGGGACCTACGAGCAGTACTTC. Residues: CASSVAPSGTYEQYF. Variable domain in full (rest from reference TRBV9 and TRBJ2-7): DSGVTQTPKHLITATGQRVTLRCSPRSGDLSVYWYQQSLDQGLQFLIQYYNGEERAKGNILERFSAQQFPDLHSELNLSSLELGDSALYFCASSVAPSGTYEQYFGPGTRLTVT.